The sequence of this T cell receptor beta chain was determined in a study of blood T cell repertoires in COVID-19. The CDR3 sequence is 19 residues long. Germline lookup yields CDR1 SGHNT and CDR2 YYREEE (reference sequence). The V and J ends lost 0 bases and 2 bases, in that order; junction bases with no gene match: 7. Here immunoSEQ multiplex PCR was the method, and the copy in TCRdb shows in-frame clones only, minus some. The sample yields tens of thousands of clones, approximately 86% seen once. Sequenced: peripheral blood. J is TRBJ2-6 and V is TRBV5-4, with 11 nucleotides matching TRBD1. The source of this sequence is an elderly woman with acute or convalescent COVID-19. The CDR3 region is CASSLGSRTGGTGANVLTF. As DNA, the CDR3 is TGTGCCAGCAGCTTGGGATCCCGGACAGGGGGCACTGGGGCCAACGTCCTGACTTTC.